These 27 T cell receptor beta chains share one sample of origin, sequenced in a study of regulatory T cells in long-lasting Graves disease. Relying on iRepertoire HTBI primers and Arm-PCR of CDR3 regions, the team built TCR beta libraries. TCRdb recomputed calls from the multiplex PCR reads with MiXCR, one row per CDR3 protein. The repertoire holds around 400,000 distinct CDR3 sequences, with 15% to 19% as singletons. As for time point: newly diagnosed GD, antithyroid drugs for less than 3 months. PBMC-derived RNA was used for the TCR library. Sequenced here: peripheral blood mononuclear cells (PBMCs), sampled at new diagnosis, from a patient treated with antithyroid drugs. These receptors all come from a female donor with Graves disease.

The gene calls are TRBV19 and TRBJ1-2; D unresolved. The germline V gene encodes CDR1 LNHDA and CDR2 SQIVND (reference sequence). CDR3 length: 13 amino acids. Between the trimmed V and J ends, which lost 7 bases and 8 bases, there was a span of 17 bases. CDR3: CASTPGSWEGYTF. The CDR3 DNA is TGTGCCAGTACCCCAGGATCCTGGGAGGGCTACACCTTC.

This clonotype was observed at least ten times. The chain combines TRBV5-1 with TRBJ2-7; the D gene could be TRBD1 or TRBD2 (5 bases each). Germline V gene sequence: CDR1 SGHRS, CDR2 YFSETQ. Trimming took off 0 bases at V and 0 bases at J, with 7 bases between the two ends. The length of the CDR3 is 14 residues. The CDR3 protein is CASSLGGASYEQYF. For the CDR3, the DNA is TGCGCCAGCAGCTTGGGAGGGGCCTCCTACGAGCAGTACTTC.

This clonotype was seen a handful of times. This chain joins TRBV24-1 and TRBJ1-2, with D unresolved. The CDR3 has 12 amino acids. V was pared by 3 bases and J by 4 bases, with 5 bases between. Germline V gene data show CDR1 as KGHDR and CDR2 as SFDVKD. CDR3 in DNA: TGTGCCACCAGTGATCCCCTCTATGGCTACACCTTC. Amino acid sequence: CATSDPLYGYTF.

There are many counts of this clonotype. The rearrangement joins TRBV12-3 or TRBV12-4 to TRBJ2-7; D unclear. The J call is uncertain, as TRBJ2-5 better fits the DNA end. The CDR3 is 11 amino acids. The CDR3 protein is CASSNKETQYF. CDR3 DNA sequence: TGTGCCAGCAGCAATAAAGAGACCCAGTACTTC.

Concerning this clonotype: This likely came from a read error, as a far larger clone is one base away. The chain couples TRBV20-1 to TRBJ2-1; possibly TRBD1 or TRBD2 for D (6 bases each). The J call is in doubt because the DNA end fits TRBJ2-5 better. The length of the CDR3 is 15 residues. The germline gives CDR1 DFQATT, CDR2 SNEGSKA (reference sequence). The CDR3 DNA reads TGCAGTGCCCGAGACCCGACTAGGGGGAAAGAGGCCCAGTACTTC. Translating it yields CSARDPTRGKEAQYF.

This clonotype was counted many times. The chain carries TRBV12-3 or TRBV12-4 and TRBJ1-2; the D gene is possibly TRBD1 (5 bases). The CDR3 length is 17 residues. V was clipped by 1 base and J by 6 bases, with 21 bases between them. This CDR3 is CASSLGGGTVQENGYTF. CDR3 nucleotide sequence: TGTGCCAGCAGTTTAGGGGGGGGGACCGTTCAAGAAAATGGCTACACCTTC.

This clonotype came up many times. CDR3 sequence: CSGRTGGPNTEAFF. CDR3 sequence (DNA): TGCAGTGGGAGGACAGGGGGTCCCAACACTGAAGCTTTCTTT. The chain employs TRBV20-1 and TRBJ1-1; TRBD1 matches 10 bases. V lost 7 bases to trimming and J lost 2 bases; unmatched junction nucleotides: 7. Per the germline V gene, CDR1 is DFQATT and CDR2 is SNEGSKA (reference sequence). There are 14 residues in the CDR3.

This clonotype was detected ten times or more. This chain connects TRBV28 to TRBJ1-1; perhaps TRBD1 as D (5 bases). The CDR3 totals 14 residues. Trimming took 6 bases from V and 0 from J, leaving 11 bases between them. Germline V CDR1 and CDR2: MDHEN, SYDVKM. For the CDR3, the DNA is TGTGCCAGCAGATTCAGGGCTATGAACACTGAAGCTTTCTTT. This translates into CASRFRAMNTEAFF.

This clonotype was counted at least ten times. CDR3 sequence reads: CASCPNSGAGETQYF. The CDR3 DNA is TGTGCCAGCTGTCCGAATAGCGGGGCCGGGGAGACCCAGTACTTC. V gene TRBV6-1 combines with J gene TRBJ2-5; 8 bases map to TRBD2. In germline, CDR1 is MNHNS, CDR2 SASEGT. V trimming: 8 bases; J trimming: 5 bases; junction bases outside the gene matches: 13. The CDR3 is 15 residues long.

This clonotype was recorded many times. The CDR3 is CATSDSSWETQYF. The CDR3 DNA follows: TGTGCCACCAGTGATTCATCGTGGGAGACCCAGTACTTC. J is TRBJ2-5 and V is TRBV24-1; D not certain. The CDR3 is made up of 13 amino acids. Germline CDR1 reads KGHDR; CDR2 reads SFDVKD. The ends were cut back, 2 bases at V and 5 bases at J, with 8 bases in the middle.

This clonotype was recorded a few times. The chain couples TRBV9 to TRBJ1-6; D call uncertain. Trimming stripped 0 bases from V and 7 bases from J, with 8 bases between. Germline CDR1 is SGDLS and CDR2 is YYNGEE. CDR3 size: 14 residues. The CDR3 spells CASSVGAENSPLHF. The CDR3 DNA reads TGTGCCAGCAGCGTAGGGGCAGAAAATTCACCCCTCCACTTT.

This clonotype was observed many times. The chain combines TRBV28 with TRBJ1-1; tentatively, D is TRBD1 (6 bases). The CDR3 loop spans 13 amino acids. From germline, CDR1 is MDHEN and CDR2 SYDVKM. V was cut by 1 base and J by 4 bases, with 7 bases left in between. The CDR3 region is CASSLSQGTEAFF. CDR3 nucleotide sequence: TGTGCCAGCAGTTTATCACAGGGCACTGAAGCTTTCTTT.

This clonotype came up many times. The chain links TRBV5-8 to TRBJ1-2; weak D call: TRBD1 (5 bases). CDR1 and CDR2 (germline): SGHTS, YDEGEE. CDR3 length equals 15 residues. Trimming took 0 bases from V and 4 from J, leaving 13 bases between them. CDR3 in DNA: TGTGCCAGCAGCTTGGCGGGGACGGAACTCTATGGCTACACCTTC. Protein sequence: CASSLAGTELYGYTF.

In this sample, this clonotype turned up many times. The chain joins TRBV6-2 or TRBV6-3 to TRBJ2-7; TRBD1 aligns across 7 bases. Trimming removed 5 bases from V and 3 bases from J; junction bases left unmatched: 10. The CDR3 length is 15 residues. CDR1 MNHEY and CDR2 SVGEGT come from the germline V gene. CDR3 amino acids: CASSEMGTEIYEQYF. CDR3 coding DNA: TGTGCCAGCAGTGAAATGGGGACAGAGATCTACGAGCAGTACTTC.

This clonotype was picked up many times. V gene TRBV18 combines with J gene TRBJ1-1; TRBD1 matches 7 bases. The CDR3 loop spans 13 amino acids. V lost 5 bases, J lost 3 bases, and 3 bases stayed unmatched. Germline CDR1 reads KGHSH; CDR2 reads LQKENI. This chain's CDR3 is CASSKGADTEAFF. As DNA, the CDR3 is TGTGCCAGCTCAAAGGGGGCTGACACTGAAGCTTTCTTT.

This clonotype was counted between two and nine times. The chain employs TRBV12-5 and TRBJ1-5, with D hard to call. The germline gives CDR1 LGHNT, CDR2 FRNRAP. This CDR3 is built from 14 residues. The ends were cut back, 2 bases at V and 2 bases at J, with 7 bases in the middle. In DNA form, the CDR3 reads TGTGCTAGTGGTTTGTCAGGAGGCAATCAGCCCCAGCATTTT. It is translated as CASGLSGGNQPQHF.

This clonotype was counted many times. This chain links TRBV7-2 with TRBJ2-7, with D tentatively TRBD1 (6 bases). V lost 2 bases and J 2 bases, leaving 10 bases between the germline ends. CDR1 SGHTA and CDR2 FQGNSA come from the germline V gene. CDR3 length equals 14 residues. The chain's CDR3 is CASSLQGMTYEQYF. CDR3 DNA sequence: TGTGCCAGCAGCTTACAGGGGATGACCTACGAGCAGTACTTC. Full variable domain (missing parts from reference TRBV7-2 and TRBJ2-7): GAGVSQSPSNKVTEKGKDVELRCDPISGHTALYWYRQSLGQGLEFLIYFQGNSAPDKSGLPSDRFSAERTGGSVSTLTIQRTQQEDSAVYLCASSLQGMTYEQYFGPGTRLTVT.

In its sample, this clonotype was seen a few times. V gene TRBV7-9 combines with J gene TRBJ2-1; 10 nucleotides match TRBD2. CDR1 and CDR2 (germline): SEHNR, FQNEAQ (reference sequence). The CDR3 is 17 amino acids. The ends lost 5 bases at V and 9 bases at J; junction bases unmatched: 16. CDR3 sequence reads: CASSREGVAGGQGEQFF. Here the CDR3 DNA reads TGTGCCAGCAGCCGAGAGGGGGTAGCGGGAGGTCAAGGTGAGCAGTTCTTC.

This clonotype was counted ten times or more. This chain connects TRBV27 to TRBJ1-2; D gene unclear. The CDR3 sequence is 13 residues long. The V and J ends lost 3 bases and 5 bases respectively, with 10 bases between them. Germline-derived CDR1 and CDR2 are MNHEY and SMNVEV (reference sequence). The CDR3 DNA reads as TGTGCCAGCAGTTTTTCAGAGAATTATGGCTACACCTTC. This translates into CASSFSENYGYTF.

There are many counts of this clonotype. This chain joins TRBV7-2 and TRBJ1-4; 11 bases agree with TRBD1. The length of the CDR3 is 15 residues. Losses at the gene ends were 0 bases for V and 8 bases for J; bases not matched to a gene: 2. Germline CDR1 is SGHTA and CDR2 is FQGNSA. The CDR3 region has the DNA TGTGCCAGCAGCTTAGCGGGACAGGGGGGAGAAAAACTGTTTTTT. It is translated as CASSLAGQGGEKLFF.

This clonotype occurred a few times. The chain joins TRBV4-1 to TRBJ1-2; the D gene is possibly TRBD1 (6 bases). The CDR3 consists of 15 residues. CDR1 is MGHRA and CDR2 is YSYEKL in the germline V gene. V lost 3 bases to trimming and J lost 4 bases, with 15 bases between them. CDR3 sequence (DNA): TGCGCCAGCAGCCAGGAAGACAGGAACTCCTATGGCTACACCTTC. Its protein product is CASSQEDRNSYGYTF.

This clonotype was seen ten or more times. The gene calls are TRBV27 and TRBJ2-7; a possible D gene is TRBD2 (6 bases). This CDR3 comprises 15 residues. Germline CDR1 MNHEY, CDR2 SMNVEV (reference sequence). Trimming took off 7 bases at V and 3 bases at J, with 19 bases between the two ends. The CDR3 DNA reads TGTGCCAGCAATCCAGTTGGCGCGGGATTCTACGAGCAGTACTTC. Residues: CASNPVGAGFYEQYF.

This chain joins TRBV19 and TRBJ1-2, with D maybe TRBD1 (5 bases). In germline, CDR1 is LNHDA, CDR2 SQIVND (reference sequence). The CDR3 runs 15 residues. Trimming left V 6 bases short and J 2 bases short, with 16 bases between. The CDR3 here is CASSHGTQGNYGYTF. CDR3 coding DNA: TGTGCCAGTAGCCACGGGACTCAGGGAAACTATGGCTACACCTTC.

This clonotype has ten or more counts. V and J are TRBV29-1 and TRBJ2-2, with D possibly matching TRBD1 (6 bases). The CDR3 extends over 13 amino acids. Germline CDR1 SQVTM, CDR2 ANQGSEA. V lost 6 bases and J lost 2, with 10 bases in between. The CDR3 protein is CSVGAENTGELFF. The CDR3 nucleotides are TGCAGCGTGGGGGCGGAAAACACCGGGGAGCTGTTTTTT.

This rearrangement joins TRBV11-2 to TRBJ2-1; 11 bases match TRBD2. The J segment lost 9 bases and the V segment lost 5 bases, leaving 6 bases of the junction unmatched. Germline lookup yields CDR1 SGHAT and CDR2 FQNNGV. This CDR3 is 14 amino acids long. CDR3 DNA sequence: TGTGCCAGCAGCCAACTTAGCGGGAGGGGTGAGCAGTTCTTC. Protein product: CASSQLSGRGEQFF.

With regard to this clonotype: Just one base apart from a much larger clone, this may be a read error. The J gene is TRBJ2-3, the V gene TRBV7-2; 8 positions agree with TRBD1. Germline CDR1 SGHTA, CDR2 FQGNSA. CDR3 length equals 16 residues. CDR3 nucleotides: TGTGCCTGCAGCTATCGGGACAGGCGGCGAACTAATACGCAGTATTTT. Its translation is CACSYRDRRRTNTQYF.

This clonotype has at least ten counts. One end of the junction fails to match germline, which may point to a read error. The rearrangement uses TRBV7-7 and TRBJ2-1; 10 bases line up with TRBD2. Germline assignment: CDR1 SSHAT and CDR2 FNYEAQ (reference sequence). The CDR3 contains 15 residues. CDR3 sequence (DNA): TGTGCTAGCAGCCAACGGACTAGCGGCGACAATGAGCAGTTCTTC. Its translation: CASSQRTSGDNEQFF.